This entry lists 22 T cell receptor beta chains sequenced from one sample in a study of long-term antiretroviral therapy in people with HIV (dated 2022 in TCRdb). The immunoSEQ hsTCRB v3.0 assay was used at survey level resolution to sequence the TRB variable region. What TCRdb holds here is the immuneACCESS table cut down to in-frame rearrangements. Part of the clones is not present; checked against another copy, under half of the missing clones reflect an unresolved V gene, and the others are unexplained. The sample table records around 13,000 clones; 88% of these occur just once. The top ten constitute 20% to 25% of the sample. The sample here was unsorted PBMCs, taken 2.1 years after starting antiretroviral therapy. The receptor source for this set is a woman aged 40 to 49 with HIV.

In DNA, the CDR3 is TGTGCCAGCAGCTGGACTCCTCGCGGCAGAGGTGAGCAGTACTTC. As protein: CASSWTPRGRGEQYF. V is TRBV5-5 and J is TRBJ2-7; tentatively, D is TRBD2 (5 bases). The CDR3 runs 15 residues. The V and J ends lost 3 bases and 7 bases respectively, with 20 bases between them. Germline V gene sequence: CDR1 SGHKS, CDR2 YYEKEE (reference sequence).

The chain has TRBV7-9 and TRBJ1-2; D remains ambiguous. V lost 6 bases and J 6 bases, leaving 23 bases between the germline ends. This CDR3 has 16 residues. Germline values: CDR1 SEHNR, CDR2 FQNEAQ (reference sequence). CDR3 nucleotides: TGTGCCAGCAGACCCAAGCCTAACCTTAGGGTGGATGGCTACACCTTC. It yields the protein CASRPKPNLRVDGYTF.

The chain is built from TRBV18 and TRBJ1-5; D ambiguous. Germline V gene sequence: CDR1 KGHSH, CDR2 LQKENI. This CDR3 has 15 residues. V lost 3 bases and J lost 6, with 15 bases in between. The CDR3 nucleotides read TGTGCCAGCTCACCGAACAGCGACTCGACTCAGCCCCAGCATTTT. Its protein is CASSPNSDSTQPQHF.

CDR3 loop: CASSGQGVIYGYTF. CDR3 DNA sequence: TGTGCCAGCAGCGGACAGGGGGTGATTTATGGCTACACCTTC. The genes are TRBV2 and TRBJ1-2; 10 nucleotides line up with TRBD1. Unmatched junction bases numbered 6, after V lost 6 bases and J lost 5 bases. The CDR3 runs 14 residues. The germline CDR1 and CDR2 sequences are SNHLY and FYNNEI.

This clone was observed a handful of times. This chain joins TRBV9 and TRBJ2-7; TRBD2 might be the D (5 bases). Germline V gene lookup returns CDR1 SGDLS and CDR2 YYNGEE. Trimming left V 1 base short and J 2 bases short, with 10 bases between. The CDR3 covers 14 residues. The CDR3 spells CASSVMDGAYEQYF. The CDR3 DNA follows: TGTGCCAGCAGCGTAATGGACGGGGCCTACGAGCAGTACTTC.

The rearrangement links TRBV6-5 to TRBJ2-7; D possibly uses TRBD1 or TRBD2 (5 bases each). V was cut by 2 bases and J by 9 bases, with 17 bases left in between. The CDR3 contains 14 residues. Germline V gene lookup returns CDR1 MNHEY and CDR2 SVGAGI. The chain's CDR3 is CASSYEVEGHPQYF. CDR3 sequence (DNA): TGTGCCAGCAGTTACGAGGTAGAGGGGCATCCGCAGTACTTC.

The gene calls are TRBV11-2 and TRBJ1-6; D ambiguous. The V gene's germline CDR1 is SGHAT and CDR2 FQNNGV. The V end was cut by 0 bases, the J end by 7 bases, with 10 bases between. The CDR3 spans 15 residues. CDR3 nucleotides: TGTGCCAGCAGCTTAGATCTGGATAGGAATTCACCCCTCCACTTT. Translated: CASSLDLDRNSPLHF.

The chain couples TRBV25-1 to TRBJ2-1; 9 positions match TRBD1. Germline trimming cut 7 bases from V and 2 bases from J; bases unmatched to any gene: 9. The CDR3 extends over 16 amino acids. The germline V gene encodes CDR1 MGHDK and CDR2 SYGVNS. CDR3 loop: CASTPGTGLTYNEQFF. Written as DNA, the CDR3 is TGTGCCAGCACTCCCGGGACAGGGCTGACCTACAATGAGCAGTTCTTC.

This chain connects TRBV13 to TRBJ2-1; 9 bases agree with TRBD1. Trimming cost V 3 bases and J 4 bases; bases outside gene matches: 7. Germline assignment: CDR1 PRHDT and CDR2 FYEKMQ (reference sequence). The length of the CDR3 is 16 residues. The CDR3 nucleotides are TGTGCCAGCAGCTTCCGGGGGACAGGGACATACAATGAGCAGTTCTTC. It yields the protein CASSFRGTGTYNEQFF.

This clone was seen just once. The V call is TRBV4-1, the J call TRBJ1-3; possible D gene TRBD1, 5 bases. Germline-derived CDR1 and CDR2 are MGHRA and YSYEKL. CDR3 length equals 18 residues. V lost 2 bases and J 4 bases, leaving 21 bases between the germline ends. CDR3 DNA sequence: TGCGCCAGCAGCCAACTACCCCCGGAAGGGGCTCTAGGAAACACCATATATTTT. This sequence encodes CASSQLPPEGALGNTIYF.

This chain connects TRBV10-2 to TRBJ1-2; D gene uncertain. The CDR3 contains 15 residues. V gave up 1 base and J gave up 6 bases, with 15 bases separating them. The germline V gene has CDR1 WSHSY and CDR2 SAAADI. The CDR3 nucleotides are TGCGCCAGCAGTGAGTTCAGGAGTTCCGTAGATGGCTACACCTTC. This translates into CASSEFRSSVDGYTF.

The chain combines TRBV18 with TRBJ2-5, with a tentative D call TRBD1 (6 bases). The length of the CDR3 is 15 residues. CDR1 is KGHSH and CDR2 is LQKENI in the germline V gene. The germline V and J ends were trimmed by 1 base and 0 bases, with 9 bases remaining between them. The CDR3 coding sequence is TGTGCCAGCTCACCACGGGACAATTACCAAGAGACCCAGTACTTC. As protein: CASSPRDNYQETQYF.

This sequence joins TRBV6-5 and TRBJ1-2, with D hard to call. Germline V gene data show CDR1 as MNHEY and CDR2 as SVGAGI. The V and J ends lost 8 bases and 1 base respectively, with 5 bases between them. The CDR3 runs 11 residues. The chain's CDR3 is CASGVNYGYTF. The CDR3 DNA is TGTGCCAGCGGAGTTAACTATGGCTACACCTTC.

The CDR3 nucleotides read TGTGCCAGCAGCCCCAGTGAAGCGAACACTGAAGCTTTCTTT. Its protein is CASSPSEANTEAFF. The chain uses TRBV7-9 and TRBJ1-1; D gene ambiguous. The CDR3 is 14 amino acids. Looked up from germline, CDR1 is SEHNR and CDR2 is FQNEAQ (reference sequence). Trimming cost V 5 bases and J 1 base, with 11 bases left between them.

The V call is TRBV10-1, the J call TRBJ2-7; 12 positions agree with TRBD1. Germline V gene sequence: CDR1 WNHNN, CDR2 SYGVQD (reference sequence). The CDR3 extends over 17 amino acids. Trimming cost V 5 bases and J 3 bases; bases outside gene matches: 11. CDR3 sequence (DNA): TGCGCCAGCAGTCCCCGGGACAGGGGGCGTTTTTTCTACGAGCAGTACTTC. Protein product: CASSPRDRGRFFYEQYF.

This clone was seen a few times. The chain is built from TRBV7-6 and TRBJ2-5; the D gene is possibly TRBD2 (6 bases). The CDR3 sequence is 14 residues long. Trimming took 2 bases from V and 5 from J, leaving 12 bases between them. Looked up from germline, CDR1 is SGHVS and CDR2 is FNYEAQ. The CDR3 region has the DNA TGTGCCAGCAGCTTAAGTCGCGGGGTGGAGACCCAGTACTTC. This encodes CASSLSRGVETQYF.

The chain is built from TRBV5-8 and TRBJ2-2; D assignment may be TRBD1 or TRBD2 (5 bases each). The germline V and J ends were trimmed by 7 bases and 1 base, with 11 bases remaining between them. Germline CDR1 is SGHTS and CDR2 is YDEGEE. The CDR3 loop spans 14 amino acids. CDR3 amino acids: CASVRGVNTGELFF. In nucleotides, the CDR3 is TGTGCCAGCGTGCGAGGGGTGAACACCGGGGAGCTGTTTTTT.

With regard to this clone: A junction boundary mismatches the germline segment, possibly from a read error. CDR3 nucleotide sequence: TGTGCCAGCAGTTGGACGCGAAGCGACACCTACGAGCAGTACTTC. Encoded protein: CASSWTRSDTYEQYF. The chain carries TRBV10-3 and TRBJ2-7, with D uncertain. From germline, CDR1 is ENHRY and CDR2 SYGVKD. CDR3 length equals 15 residues.

This chain connects TRBV19 to TRBJ2-2, with D perhaps matching TRBD1 (6 bases). Germline V gives CDR1 LNHDA, CDR2 SQIVND (reference sequence). The CDR3 has 13 residues. Deletions cut 4 bases from V and 7 bases from J, with 10 bases between. In DNA form, the CDR3 reads TGTGCCAGTAGTACTGGGACAATCGGGGAGCTGTTTTTT. Translated, it gives CASSTGTIGELFF.

In DNA form, the CDR3 reads TGTGCCAGCAGCGTAGACCGGGGAGCGGGGGGGGAGACCCAGTACTTC. It encodes CASSVDRGAGGETQYF. The V call is TRBV9, the J call TRBJ2-5; 10 bases are a match to TRBD2. This CDR3 spans 16 amino acids. J lost 5 bases, V lost 0 bases, and 7 bases had no gene match. CDR1 SGDLS and CDR2 YYNGEE come from the germline V gene. The complete variable domain, with remaining parts taken from reference TRBV9 and TRBJ2-5, reads DSGVTQTPKHLITATGQRVTLRCSPRSGDLSVYWYQQSLDQGLQFLIQYYNGEERAKGNILERFSAQQFPDLHSELNLSSLELGDSALYFCASSVDRGAGGETQYFGPGTRLLVL.

This chain links TRBV7-2 with TRBJ2-5; D unresolved. The V end was cut by 5 bases, the J end by 5 bases, with 18 bases between. The CDR3 totals 15 residues. Germline CDR1 SGHTA, CDR2 FQGNSA. CDR3 nucleotide sequence: TGTGCCAGCAGCCGTTATGACCCTGGTGCCGAGACCCAGTACTTC. This sequence encodes CASSRYDPGAETQYF.

This chain connects TRBV28 to TRBJ1-1; D uncertain. The CDR3 has 11 amino acids. CDR1 and CDR2 (germline): MDHEN, SYDVKM. The V end was cut by 5 bases, the J end by 10 bases, with 11 bases between. In DNA, the CDR3 is TGTGCCAGCAGTAACCCATCGGGAGCTTTCTTT. Translation: CASSNPSGAFF.